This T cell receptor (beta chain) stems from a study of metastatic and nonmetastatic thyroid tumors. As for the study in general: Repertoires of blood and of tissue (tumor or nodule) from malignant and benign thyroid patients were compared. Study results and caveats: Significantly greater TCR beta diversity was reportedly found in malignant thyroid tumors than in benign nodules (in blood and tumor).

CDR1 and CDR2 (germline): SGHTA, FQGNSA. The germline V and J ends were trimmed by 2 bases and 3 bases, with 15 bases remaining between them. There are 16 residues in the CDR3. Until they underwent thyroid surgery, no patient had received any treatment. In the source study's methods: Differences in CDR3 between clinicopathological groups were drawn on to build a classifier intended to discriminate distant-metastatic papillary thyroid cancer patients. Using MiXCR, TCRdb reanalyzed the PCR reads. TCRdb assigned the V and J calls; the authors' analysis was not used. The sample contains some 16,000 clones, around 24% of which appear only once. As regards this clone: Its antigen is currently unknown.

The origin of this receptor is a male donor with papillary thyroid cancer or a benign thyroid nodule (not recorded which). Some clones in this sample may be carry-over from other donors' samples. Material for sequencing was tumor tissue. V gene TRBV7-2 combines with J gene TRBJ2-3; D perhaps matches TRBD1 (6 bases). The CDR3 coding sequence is TGTGCCAGCAGCTTAACGCACAGGGATAGAACAGATACGCAGTATTTT. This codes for CASSLTHRDRTDTQYF.